Listed here are 25 T cell receptor beta chains from one sample, sequenced in a study of regulatory T cells in long-lasting Graves disease. Time point meaning: persistent/refractory GD, antithyroid drugs over 5 years with positive TRAb. RNA from PBMCs was the source of the TCR library. TCR beta libraries were built with iRepertoire HTBI primers and Arm-PCR of CDR3 regions. TCRdb re-called the multiplex PCR reads through MiXCR, storing one row per CDR3 protein. The sample has roughly 700,000 distinct CDR3 sequences, about 30% seen once. The sample consisted of peripheral blood mononuclear cells (PBMCs), taken when the disease was refractory, from a patient treated with antithyroid drugs. The receptors stem from a female donor with Graves disease.

This chain joins TRBV5-1 and TRBJ1-1; 7 bases match TRBD1. This CDR3 has 15 amino acids. Germline-derived CDR1 and CDR2 are SGHRS and YFSETQ. Trimming took 3 bases from V and 1 from J; bases not matched to a gene: 6. Here the CDR3 DNA reads TGCGCCAGCAGCTGGTCGGGACAGACGAACACTGAAGCTTTCTTT. Protein sequence: CASSWSGQTNTEAFF.

This clonotype was observed a handful of times. The CDR3, as DNA: TGTGCCTGGGGAAGCTCCTACGAGCAGTACTTC. It yields the protein CAWGSSYEQYF. This chain joins TRBV30 and TRBJ2-7; D not certain. Trimming left V 5 bases short and J 0 bases short, with 5 bases between. This CDR3 is 11 amino acids long. CDR1 and CDR2 from the germline V gene are GTSNPN and SVGIG (reference sequence).

The chain links TRBV27 to TRBJ1-6; D unresolved. The CDR3 loop spans 18 amino acids. CDR1 MNHEY and CDR2 SMNVEV come from the germline V gene (reference sequence). Trimming removed 5 bases from V and 5 bases from J, with 22 bases in between. CDR3 region: CASSMFLRPTGDNSPLHF. CDR3 sequence (DNA): TGTGCCAGCAGTATGTTTCTCCGACCGACGGGAGATAATTCACCCCTCCACTTT.

This chain connects TRBV12-3 or TRBV12-4 to TRBJ2-1; 8 nucleotides align to TRBD1. Trimming at V came to 6 bases and at J to 1 base, leaving 5 bases not matched to a gene. CDR3 length: 15 amino acids. This chain's CDR3 is CASSRTGGSYNEQFF. The CDR3 bases are TGTGCCAGCAGCCGAACAGGGGGGTCCTACAATGAGCAGTTCTTC.

The genes are TRBV12-3 or TRBV12-4 and TRBJ2-6; D remains ambiguous. The CDR3 has 15 residues. V gave up 6 bases and J gave up 2 bases, with 11 bases separating them. In DNA form, the CDR3 reads TGTGCCAGCAGCCGGAGAGCCACTGGGGCCAACGTCCTGACTTTC. It translates to CASSRRATGANVLTF.

In this sample, this clonotype turned up a few times. The CDR3 DNA reads as TGCAGTGCTAGAGATGGGAGTGGGTTAGAGACCCAGTACTTC. Its protein product is CSARDGSGLETQYF. This sequence joins TRBV20-1 and TRBJ2-5, with TRBD2 as a possible D gene (5 bases). The CDR3 is 14 amino acids. Trimming removed 0 bases from V and 4 bases from J, with 12 bases in between. CDR1 and CDR2 from the germline V gene are DFQATT and SNEGSKA (reference sequence).

The gene calls are TRBV6-1 and TRBJ1-1; no definite D call. Trimming removed 5 bases at V and 0 bases at J, with 10 bases between. There are 14 residues in the CDR3. CDR1 MNHNS and CDR2 SASEGT come from the germline V gene. The DNA for the CDR3 is TGTGCCAGCAGTCAAGACGGAGTGAACACTGAAGCTTTCTTT. As protein: CASSQDGVNTEAFF.

This clonotype was detected a few times. This chain connects TRBV29-1 to TRBJ1-1, with TRBD1 matching over 8 bases. The CDR3 runs to 15 residues. V shed 8 bases, J shed 4 bases, and the junction held 15 bases outside the gene matches. Germline assignment: CDR1 SQVTM and CDR2 ANQGSEA. The CDR3: CSTRQGRNRATEAFF. CDR3 nucleotide sequence: TGCAGCACCCGACAGGGGAGAAATCGGGCCACTGAAGCTTTCTTT.

This clonotype was detected a few times. V and J are TRBV6-5 and TRBJ2-5; D ambiguous. The V gene lost 2 bases and the J gene lost 5 bases, with 9 bases spanning the gap. Germline V gene lookup returns CDR1 MNHEY and CDR2 SVGAGI. This CDR3 comprises 13 residues. The CDR3 DNA follows: TGTGCCAGCAGTTACAATCGGGTGGAGACCCAGTACTTC. Translated: CASSYNRVETQYF.

The chain has TRBV6-1 and TRBJ2-4; D is perhaps TRBD2 (5 bases). Looked up from germline, CDR1 is MNHNS and CDR2 is SASEGT. This CDR3 has 14 residues. Trimming took off 6 bases at V and 6 bases at J, with 15 bases between the two ends. The DNA of the CDR3 is TGTGCCAGCAGCACCCAGGCGCGGGCAAACATTCAGTACTTC. Encoded protein: CASSTQARANIQYF.

The genes are TRBV20-1 and TRBJ2-6; TRBD2 agrees at 7 bases. Germline loops: CDR1 DFQATT, CDR2 SNEGSKA (reference sequence). This CDR3 comprises 15 residues. The ends lost 6 bases at V and 2 bases at J; junction bases unmatched: 7. The CDR3 is CSASSSGTGANVLTF. The CDR3, as DNA: TGCAGTGCCTCTAGCAGCGGGACTGGGGCCAACGTCCTGACTTTC.

CDR3 DNA sequence: TGCGCCAGCAGCTTGAGCCAGGTCAACACTGAAGCTTTCTTT. As protein: CASSLSQVNTEAFF. The chain is built from TRBV5-1 and TRBJ1-1, with D unclear. The CDR3 contains 14 residues. Germline values: CDR1 SGHRS, CDR2 YFSETQ. V shed 1 base and J shed 2 bases, with 9 bases lying between them.

This clonotype appeared a few times. The rearrangement links TRBV7-9 to TRBJ2-5, with a possible D match to TRBD1 (6 bases). The length of the CDR3 is 13 residues. Germline V gives CDR1 SEHNR, CDR2 FQNEAQ (reference sequence). V lost 3 bases and J 5 bases, leaving 10 bases between the germline ends. The CDR3 spells CASSFLTGETQYF. In nucleotides, the CDR3 is TGTGCCAGCAGCTTTCTTACAGGGGAGACCCAGTACTTC.

V is TRBV11-2 and J is TRBJ1-5; weak D call: TRBD1 (5 bases). Germline V gives CDR1 SGHAT, CDR2 FQNNGV. The V gene lost 1 base and the J gene lost 0 bases, with 10 bases spanning the gap. The CDR3 is made up of 16 amino acids. DNA of the CDR3: TGTGCCAGCAGCTTAGTTTCAGGGACTAGCAATCAGCCCCAGCATTTT. It translates to CASSLVSGTSNQPQHF.

The chain uses TRBV5-5 and TRBJ2-5; D is possibly TRBD1 (5 bases). This CDR3 spans 15 amino acids. Germline-derived CDR1 and CDR2 are SGHKS and YYEKEE (reference sequence). V was shortened by 0 bases and J by 5 bases, with 14 bases between the two germline ends. This CDR3 is CASSLEFVTAETQYF. The CDR3 bases are TGTGCCAGCAGCTTGGAGTTTGTGACAGCTGAGACCCAGTACTTC. Combining the CDR3 with reference TRBV5-5 and TRBJ2-5 gives the whole variable domain DAGVTQSPTHLIKTRGQQVTLRCSPISGHKSVSWYQQVLGQGPQFIFQYYEKEERGRGNFPDRFSARQFPNYSSELNVNALLLGDSALYLCASSLEFVTAETQYFGPGTRLLVL.

The sample holds many counts of this clonotype. V usage is TRBV28 and J usage is TRBJ1-2; D ambiguous. The CDR3 spans 13 residues. Between the trimmed V and J ends, which lost 3 bases and 8 bases, there was a span of 13 bases. Germline values: CDR1 MDHEN, CDR2 SYDVKM. The CDR3 sequence: CASSFRSTRGYTF. The CDR3 DNA is TGTGCCAGCAGTTTTAGGAGCACCCGGGGCTACACCTTC.

The rearrangement links TRBV6-2 or TRBV6-3 to TRBJ2-3; D is undetermined. Per germline, CDR1 MNHEY and CDR2 SVGEGT. The V gene lost 5 bases and the J gene lost 2 bases, with 8 bases spanning the gap. The CDR3 contains 13 residues. CDR3 sequence: CASSATYTDTQYF. CDR3 sequence (DNA): TGTGCCAGCAGTGCCACGTACACAGATACGCAGTATTTT.

The chain is built from TRBV7-9 and TRBJ1-2; maybe TRBD1 (6 bases). Germline CDR1 SEHNR, CDR2 FQNEAQ (reference sequence). This CDR3 spans 14 amino acids. Trimming left V 0 bases short and J 8 bases short, with 13 bases between. The CDR3 reads CASSLALQGSGYTF. For the CDR3, the DNA is TGTGCCAGCAGCTTAGCGCTACAGGGCAGCGGCTACACCTTC.

This clonotype came up a few times. V gene TRBV9 combines with J gene TRBJ2-7; D possibly matches TRBD1 or TRBD2 (5 bases each). Trimming pared 0 bases from V and 2 bases from J, leaving 9 bases between. The CDR3 totals 14 residues. CDR1 and CDR2 (germline): SGDLS, YYNGEE. As DNA, the CDR3 is TGTGCCAGCAGCGTAGCCGGGACGGCCTACGAGCAGTACTTC. It codes for CASSVAGTAYEQYF.

The chain carries TRBV2 and TRBJ1-5; the D is unclear. V gave up 5 bases and J gave up 7 bases, with 15 bases separating them. The CDR3 runs to 14 residues. Germline CDR1 and CDR2: SNHLY and FYNNEI. The CDR3 nucleotides are TGTGCCAGCAGTCCAAAGGGTGGGAGGCAGCCCCAGCATTTT. Encoded protein: CASSPKGGRQPQHF.

Many counts were recorded for this clonotype. J is TRBJ1-2 and V is TRBV5-1; 7 bases agree with TRBD1. After removal of 0 bases from V and 4 bases from J, the junction contained 6 bases not matched to a gene. Germline V gene data show CDR1 as SGHRS and CDR2 as YFSETQ. The CDR3 contains 15 residues. DNA for the CDR3: TGCGCCAGCAGCTTGGAGGGACAGACGACCTATGGCTACACCTTC. Its translation is CASSLEGQTTYGYTF.

The chain combines TRBV5-1 with TRBJ1-1; D not certain. This CDR3 contains 15 residues. Germline-derived CDR1 and CDR2 are SGHRS and YFSETQ. V was clipped by 1 base and J by 1 base, with 11 bases between them. CDR3 residues: CASSLTLVTNTEAFF. CDR3 DNA sequence: TGCGCCAGCAGCTTGACATTAGTGACGAACACTGAAGCTTTCTTT.

Details on this clonotype: This likely comes from a read error, as the CDR3 has no conserved phenylalanine or tryptophan at its end. The J gene is TRBJ1-4, the V gene TRBV6-1; possibly TRBD1 for D (6 bases). The ends were cut back, 6 bases at V and 0 bases at J, with 11 bases in the middle. The germline V gene encodes CDR1 MNHNS and CDR2 SASEGT. The CDR3 loop spans 15 amino acids. The CDR3, as DNA: TGTGCCAGCAGGCCACAGGGCTCAACTAATGAAAAACTGTTTTCT. As protein: CASRPQGSTNEKLFS.

The chain carries TRBV20-1 and TRBJ2-7; D is uncertain. The CDR3 is made up of 12 amino acids. The ends were cut back, 3 bases at V and 2 bases at J, with 8 bases in the middle. Germline assignment: CDR1 DFQATT and CDR2 SNEGSKA (reference sequence). For the CDR3, the DNA is TGCAGTGCTAGGCGCCCGACCTACGAGCAGTACTTC. This sequence encodes CSARRPTYEQYF.

The rearrangement joins TRBV27 to TRBJ1-5; the D is unclear. Trimming removed 3 bases at V and 0 bases at J, with 9 bases between. Germline V gives CDR1 MNHEY, CDR2 SMNVEV (reference sequence). The CDR3 runs 15 residues. CDR3 sequence reads: CASSFSLYSNQPQHF. In DNA, the CDR3 is TGTGCCAGCAGTTTCAGTCTTTATAGCAATCAGCCCCAGCATTTT.